In its sample, the clone carrying this T cell receptor beta chain was seen a few times. The antigen is not known. The sample originates from a study of human T cells and chemical hapten exposure. At the level of the study: Skin on the upper inner arm, about 2 cm by about 2 cm in size, was sensitized with 2% DPC. Chiefly women, the patients showed alopecia areata, totalis or universalis.

Time point in this sample: pre-sensitization, week 0. The sample's treatment: therapeutic diphenylcyclopropenone sensitization with weekly scalp DPC. Overall study findings and caveats: There was alopecia in the donors, so their immune response may differ from that of healthy people.

Single cDNA molecules in the library carried unique molecular identifiers attached during preparation. MiXCR, applied by TCRdb to the RACE reads, yields one record per CDR3 protein. The sample consists of tens of thousands of distinct CDR3 sequences, approximately 7% of them appearing once. This specimen was whole blood, taken in connection with sensitization to the hapten diphenylcyclopropenone (DPC). The TCR comes from a woman younger than 45 with alopecia areata. Some clones in this sample may be carry-over from other donors' samples.

DNA for the CDR3: TGTGCCAGCAGCGTAGAGGGGTTAAGGTACAATGAGCAGTTCTTC. Its translation: CASSVEGLRYNEQFF. The chain is built from TRBV9 and TRBJ2-1, with a possible D match to TRBD1 (5 bases). V lost 0 bases to trimming and J lost 4 bases, with 11 bases between them. CDR3 length: 15 residues. The germline V gene has CDR1 SGDLS and CDR2 YYNGEE.